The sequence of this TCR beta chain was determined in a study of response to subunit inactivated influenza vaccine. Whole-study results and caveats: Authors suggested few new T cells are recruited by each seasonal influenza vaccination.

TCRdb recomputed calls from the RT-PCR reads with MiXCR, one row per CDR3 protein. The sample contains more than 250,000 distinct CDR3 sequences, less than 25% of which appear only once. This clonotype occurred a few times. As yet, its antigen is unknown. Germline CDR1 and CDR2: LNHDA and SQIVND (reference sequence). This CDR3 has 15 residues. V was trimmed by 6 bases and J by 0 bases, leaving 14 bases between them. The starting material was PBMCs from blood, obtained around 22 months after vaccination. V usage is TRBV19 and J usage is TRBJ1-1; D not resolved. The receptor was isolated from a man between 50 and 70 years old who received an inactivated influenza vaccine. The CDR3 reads CASSRSRVMNTEAFF. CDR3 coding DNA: TGTGCCAGTAGCCGTTCGCGGGTCATGAACACTGAAGCTTTCTTT.